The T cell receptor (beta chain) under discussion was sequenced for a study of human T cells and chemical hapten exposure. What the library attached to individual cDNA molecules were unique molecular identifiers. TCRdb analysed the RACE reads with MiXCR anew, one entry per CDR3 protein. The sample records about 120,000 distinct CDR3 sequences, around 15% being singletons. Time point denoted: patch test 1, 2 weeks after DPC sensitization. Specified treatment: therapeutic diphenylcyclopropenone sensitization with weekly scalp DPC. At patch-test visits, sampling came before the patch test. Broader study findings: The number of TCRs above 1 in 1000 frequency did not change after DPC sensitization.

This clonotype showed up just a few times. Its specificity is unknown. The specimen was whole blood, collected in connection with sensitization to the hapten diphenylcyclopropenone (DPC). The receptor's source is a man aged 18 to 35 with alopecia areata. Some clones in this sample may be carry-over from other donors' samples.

The CDR3 nucleotides read TGCAGTGCTAGAGATTCCAGTGCAACTAATGAAAAACTGTTTTTT. Translating it yields CSARDSSATNEKLFF. The V call is TRBV20-1, the J call TRBJ1-4; no reliable D call. The germline V and J ends were trimmed by 0 bases and 0 bases, with 8 bases remaining between them. CDR3 length: 15 amino acids. Germline CDR1 DFQATT, CDR2 SNEGSKA (reference sequence).